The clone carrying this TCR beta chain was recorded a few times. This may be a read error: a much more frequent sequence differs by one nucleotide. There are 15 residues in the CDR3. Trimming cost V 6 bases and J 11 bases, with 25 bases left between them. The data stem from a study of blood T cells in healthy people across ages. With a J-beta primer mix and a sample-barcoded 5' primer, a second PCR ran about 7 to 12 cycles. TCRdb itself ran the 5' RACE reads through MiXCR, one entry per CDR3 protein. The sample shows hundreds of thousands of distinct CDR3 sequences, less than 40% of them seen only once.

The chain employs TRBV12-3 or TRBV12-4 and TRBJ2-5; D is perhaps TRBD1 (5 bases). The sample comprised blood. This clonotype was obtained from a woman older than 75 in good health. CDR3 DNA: TGTGCCAGCAGCCAAAGCCCCCTACAGGCTTATGAGCAGTACTTC. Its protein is CASSQSPLQAYEQYF.